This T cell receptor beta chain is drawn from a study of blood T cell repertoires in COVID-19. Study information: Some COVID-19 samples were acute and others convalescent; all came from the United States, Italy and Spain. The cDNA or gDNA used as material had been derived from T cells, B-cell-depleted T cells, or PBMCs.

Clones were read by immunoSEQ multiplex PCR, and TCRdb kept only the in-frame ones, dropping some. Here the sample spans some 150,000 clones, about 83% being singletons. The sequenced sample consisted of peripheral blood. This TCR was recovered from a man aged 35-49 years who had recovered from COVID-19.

This CDR3 reads CSVHDGVEGYTF. As DNA, the CDR3 is TGCAGCGTTCATGACGGGGTGGAGGGCTACACCTTC. The chain recombines TRBV29-1 with TRBJ1-2; D is uncertain. Trimming took off 5 bases at V and 8 bases at J, with 15 bases between the two ends. The CDR3 covers 12 residues. CDR1 SQVTM and CDR2 ANQGSEA come from the germline V gene.